The rows below give T cell receptor beta chains drawn from one sample of a study of T cell responses to AZD1222 COVID-19 vaccine. Repertoires were generated with immunoSEQ multiplex PCR, while TCRdb's copy carries only in-frame clones and drops some. The table includes 100,000 to 150,000 clones, approximately 88% detected once. The sample here was peripheral blood, taken on day 0 of AZD1222 vaccination. The receptor set was obtained from an adult in good health. CDR3s include the opening cysteine and the closing phenylalanine or tryptophan. A D gene is named only where the DNA matches it firmly. Size is stated for part of the rows, as once, few or many counts, or as a class when the clone is expanded.

j_gene: TRBJ1-2; len: 14; v_gene: TRBV4-2; d_gene: .; abundance: .; CDR3aa: CASSSRSTDYGYTF; CDR3nt: TGTGCCAGCAGCTCTCGATCGACCGACTATGGCTACACCTTC
j_gene: TRBJ2-7; len: 15; v_gene: TRBV3-1/TRBV3-2; d_gene: TRBD1; abundance: .; CDR3aa: CASSPSGGQPYEQYF; CDR3nt: TGTGCCAGCAGCCCCTCTGGGGGACAGCCCTACGAGCAGTACTTC
j_gene: TRBJ2-4; len: 15; v_gene: TRBV7-2; d_gene: .; abundance: .; CDR3aa: CASSGAIGLWGIQYF; CDR3nt: TGTGCCAGCAGCGGGGCCATAGGCCTATGGGGCATTCAGTACTTC
j_gene: TRBJ1-2; len: 15; v_gene: TRBV6-5; d_gene: TRBD1; abundance: .; CDR3aa: CASSLVDRPNYGYTF; CDR3nt: TGTGCCAGCAGTCTAGTGGACAGGCCTAACTATGGCTACACCTTC
j_gene: TRBJ2-3; len: 14; v_gene: TRBV20-1; d_gene: TRBD2; abundance: .; CDR3aa: CSASPWEGTDTQYF; CDR3nt: TGCAGTGCTAGTCCGTGGGAGGGGACAGATACGCAGTATTTT
j_gene: TRBJ2-7; len: 13; v_gene: TRBV19; d_gene: TRBD2; abundance: .; CDR3aa: CASRLAGGYEQYF; CDR3nt: TGTGCCAGTAGGCTAGCGGGAGGCTACGAGCAGTACTTC
j_gene: TRBJ2-5; len: 13; v_gene: TRBV7-8; d_gene: .; abundance: .; CDR3aa: CASSLRDPRTQYF; CDR3nt: TGTGCCAGCAGCTTAAGGGACCCAAGGACCCAGTACTTC
j_gene: TRBJ1-4; len: 15; v_gene: TRBV4-3; d_gene: .; abundance: few; CDR3aa: CASSQEGTTNEKLFF; CDR3nt: TGCGCCAGCAGCCAAGAGGGGACGACTAATGAAAAACTGTTTTTT
j_gene: TRBJ1-3; len: 16; v_gene: TRBV18; d_gene: .; abundance: .; CDR3aa: CASSLSETHSGNTIYF; CDR3nt: TGTGCCAGCTCACTATCTGAGACACACTCTGGAAACACCATATATTTT
j_gene: TRBJ1-3; len: 16; v_gene: TRBV9; d_gene: TRBD1; abundance: .; CDR3aa: CASSVSTGVAGNTIYF; CDR3nt: TGTGCCAGCAGCGTATCAACAGGGGTTGCGGGAAACACCATATATTTT
j_gene: TRBJ1-4; len: 13; v_gene: TRBV10-3; d_gene: .; abundance: .; CDR3aa: CAVSAPEDEKLFF; CDR3nt: TGTGCCGTCTCCGCCCCCGAGGATGAAAAACTGTTTTTT
j_gene: TRBJ2-7; len: 16; v_gene: TRBV7-6; d_gene: TRBD2; abundance: .; CDR3aa: CASSLGASGSAYEQYF; CDR3nt: TGTGCCAGCAGCTTAGGTGCTAGCGGGAGTGCCTACGAGCAGTACTTC
j_gene: TRBJ2-1; len: 16; v_gene: TRBV9; d_gene: .; abundance: few; CDR3aa: CASSARTASSYNEQFF; CDR3nt: TGTGCCAGCAGCGCTCGGACCGCGAGCTCCTACAATGAGCAGTTCTTC
j_gene: TRBJ2-1; len: 15; v_gene: TRBV6-2/TRBV6-3; d_gene: .; abundance: .; CDR3aa: CASSYRPTPYNEQFF; CDR3nt: TGTGCCAGCAGTTACAGACCCACCCCCTACAATGAGCAGTTCTTC
j_gene: TRBJ2-1; len: 18; v_gene: TRBV19; d_gene: .; abundance: once; CDR3aa: CASSIVIERSSSYNEQFF; CDR3nt: TGTGCCAGTAGTATAGTGATAGAGCGGTCGAGCTCCTACAATGAGCAGTTCTTC
j_gene: TRBJ1-3; len: 15; v_gene: TRBV11-2; d_gene: TRBD1; abundance: .; CDR3aa: CASSWGQGSGNTIYF; CDR3nt: TGTGCCAGCAGCTGGGGACAGGGATCTGGAAACACCATATATTTT
j_gene: TRBJ2-7; len: 15; v_gene: TRBV23-1; d_gene: .; abundance: .; CDR3aa: CASSQSTRINYEQYF; CDR3nt: TGCGCCAGCAGTCAATCGACTAGGATAAACTACGAGCAGTACTTC
j_gene: TRBJ1-1; len: 13; v_gene: TRBV9; d_gene: .; abundance: .; CDR3aa: CASSAQDNTEAFF; CDR3nt: TGTGCCAGCAGCGCACAGGATAACACTGAAGCTTTCTTT
j_gene: TRBJ1-1; len: 17; v_gene: TRBV6-6; d_gene: TRBD1; abundance: once; CDR3aa: CASSPHHRGPNGTEAFF; CDR3nt: TGTGCCAGCAGTCCACATCACAGGGGACCGAATGGCACTGAAGCTTTCTTT
j_gene: TRBJ1-6; len: 16; v_gene: TRBV5-4; d_gene: TRBD1; abundance: .; CDR3aa: CASSGARQGAVSPLHF; CDR3nt: TGTGCCAGCAGCGGGGCGAGACAGGGGGCTGTCTCACCCCTCCACTTT
j_gene: TRBJ1-4; len: 14; v_gene: TRBV11-2; d_gene: .; abundance: .; CDR3aa: CASRLGTENEKLFF; CDR3nt: TGTGCCAGCAGACTCGGGACTGAGAATGAAAAACTGTTTTTT
j_gene: TRBJ2-1; len: 15; v_gene: TRBV13; d_gene: .; abundance: .; CDR3aa: CASSPNSNRGDEQFF; CDR3nt: TGTGCCAGCAGCCCTAATTCTAACCGTGGCGATGAGCAGTTCTTC
j_gene: TRBJ2-7; len: 13; v_gene: TRBV7-9; d_gene: .; abundance: .; CDR3aa: CASGGSYSYEQYF; CDR3nt: TGTGCCAGCGGGGGGAGCTACTCCTACGAGCAGTACTTC
j_gene: TRBJ1-4; len: 14; v_gene: TRBV19; d_gene: TRBD1; abundance: .; CDR3aa: CASSIQGGNEKLFF; CDR3nt: TGTGCCAGTAGTATACAGGGGGGAAATGAAAAACTGTTTTTT
j_gene: TRBJ2-1; len: 15; v_gene: TRBV28; d_gene: .; abundance: .; CDR3aa: CASSFGRTAYNEQFF; CDR3nt: TGTGCCAGCAGTTTTGGGCGTACCGCCTACAATGAGCAGTTCTTC
j_gene: TRBJ2-2; len: 16; v_gene: TRBV19; d_gene: TRBD2; abundance: .; CDR3aa: CARATSARLNTGELFF; CDR3nt: TGTGCCAGAGCAACTAGCGCCCGCTTAAACACCGGGGAGCTGTTTTTT
j_gene: TRBJ2-7; len: 13; v_gene: TRBV2; d_gene: .; abundance: .; CDR3aa: CASSGSRAYEQYF; CDR3nt: TGTGCCAGCAGTGGGTCCCGGGCCTACGAGCAGTACTTC
j_gene: TRBJ1-3; len: 12; v_gene: TRBV29-1; d_gene: TRBD1; abundance: once; CDR3aa: CSVTGQTNTIYF; CDR3nt: TGCAGCGTGACGGGACAGACAAACACCATATATTTT
j_gene: TRBJ1-3; len: 14; v_gene: TRBV7-2; d_gene: .; abundance: .; CDR3aa: CASSLAGSGNTIYF; CDR3nt: TGTGCCAGCAGCTTAGCGGGATCTGGAAACACCATATATTTT